A single sample is the source of the 13 T cell receptor beta chains below, sequenced in a study of blood T cells in healthy people across ages. A sample-barcoded 5' primer and a J-beta primer mix were used in a second PCR of roughly 7 to 12 cycles. TCRdb processed the 5' RACE reads anew with MiXCR; each CDR3 protein has one entry. Of about 1.8 million distinct CDR3 sequences detected, around half appear once; the ten largest clones hold approximately 2.1%. Sequences were obtained from blood. The receptors originated from a woman aged 35 to 49 in good health.

V gene TRBV5-8 combines with J gene TRBJ1-2; no reliable D call. This CDR3 has 13 amino acids. V dropped 1 base and J dropped 8 bases, with 12 bases sitting between them. Germline values: CDR1 SGHTS, CDR2 YDEGEE. CDR3 coding DNA: TGTGCCAGCAGCTTGCTGGTTTCGTCCGGCTACACCTTC. Protein product: CASSLLVSSGYTF.

The CDR3 region is CASRTSGGASEQFF. The CDR3 nucleotides read TGCGCCAGCAGGACTAGCGGGGGGGCAAGTGAGCAGTTCTTC. This chain joins TRBV10-2 and TRBJ2-1; 14 bases are shared with TRBD2. The junction had 4 bases not matched to a gene; V was cut back by 6 bases and J by 9 bases. The CDR3 is made up of 14 amino acids. CDR1 and CDR2 from the germline V gene are WSHSY and SAAADI.

This chain connects TRBV14 to TRBJ1-2; D is ambiguous. The germline V and J ends were trimmed by 5 bases and 2 bases, with 9 bases remaining between them. Germline V lookup: CDR1 SGHDN, CDR2 FVKESK. The CDR3 runs to 13 residues. CDR3 in DNA: TGTGCCAGCAGCAAGGACGGAAACTATGGCTACACCTTC. Translation: CASSKDGNYGYTF.

Ten or more counts support this clonotype. The V call is TRBV7-2, the J call TRBJ2-4; D tentatively reads TRBD1 or TRBD2 (6 bases each). The germline gives CDR1 SGHTA, CDR2 FQGNSA. This CDR3 contains 14 residues. Between the trimmed V and J ends, which lost 3 bases and 6 bases, there was a span of 12 bases. CDR3: CASSFPEGGNIQYF. In nucleotides, the CDR3 is TGTGCCAGCAGCTTTCCAGAGGGGGGAAACATTCAGTACTTC.

This clonotype was recorded a few times. The J gene is TRBJ2-7, the V gene TRBV28; possibly TRBD1 for D (6 bases). The CDR3 runs to 14 residues. CDR1 is MDHEN, CDR2 SYDVKM, per germline. The germline V and J ends were trimmed by 2 bases and 0 bases, with 8 bases remaining between them. In DNA, the CDR3 is TGTGCCAGCAGTTTAACAGGGCACTCCTACGAGCAGTACTTC. As protein: CASSLTGHSYEQYF.

This clonotype was observed a handful of times. The rearrangement uses TRBV20-1 and TRBJ2-3; 7 bases are shared with TRBD1. The junction had 7 bases not matched to a gene; V was cut back by 4 bases and J by 3 bases. The CDR3 has 14 amino acids. Germline V gene sequence: CDR1 DFQATT, CDR2 SNEGSKA (reference sequence). CDR3 residues: CSAIDRVVTDTQYF. Here the CDR3 DNA reads TGCAGTGCTATCGACAGGGTAGTGACAGATACGCAGTATTTT.

This chain joins TRBV10-3 and TRBJ1-4, with D perhaps matching TRBD1 (5 bases). The ends were cut back, 0 bases at V and 0 bases at J, with 14 bases in the middle. From germline, CDR1 is ENHRY and CDR2 SYGVKD. The CDR3 sequence is 18 residues long. As DNA, the CDR3 is TGTGCCATCAGTGAGTCGGTCCAGGGACTAGCAACTAATGAAAAACTGTTTTTT. It specifies CAISESVQGLATNEKLFF.

V is TRBV7-2 and J is TRBJ2-3; 8 bases fit TRBD2. V was pared by 0 bases and J by 1 base, with 9 bases of the junction left unmatched. The CDR3 loop spans 18 amino acids. Per germline, CDR1 SGHTA and CDR2 FQGNSA. The CDR3 sequence: CASSLAGNSGVGTDTQYF. Here the CDR3 DNA reads TGTGCCAGCAGCTTAGCGGGGAATAGCGGGGTTGGCACAGATACGCAGTATTTT.

The J gene is TRBJ2-2, the V gene TRBV6-5; 7 positions match TRBD1. The CDR3 spans 17 residues. CDR1 is MNHEY and CDR2 is SVGAGI in the germline V gene. Trimming took 4 bases from V and 7 from J; bases not matched to a gene: 15. The CDR3 DNA reads TGTGCCAGCAGTTTCAACAGGGGATGGGGATCTGGCGGGGAGCTGTTTTTT. Translated, it gives CASSFNRGWGSGGELFF.

This sequence joins TRBV2 and TRBJ2-7; D may match TRBD1 or TRBD2 (5 bases each). This CDR3 is 17 amino acids long. Per the germline V gene, CDR1 is SNHLY and CDR2 is FYNNEI. V dropped 2 bases and J dropped 4 bases, with 21 bases sitting between them. The CDR3 DNA is TGTGCCAGCAGTGAAAACGGCCCTGGGACCGTTTATTACGAGCAGTACTTC. It encodes CASSENGPGTVYYEQYF.

This clonotype was counted between two and nine times. The chain combines TRBV5-1 with TRBJ2-3, with TRBD2 identical over 8 bases. V shed 3 bases, J shed 2 bases, and the junction held 8 bases outside the gene matches. Germline V gives CDR1 SGHRS, CDR2 YFSETQ. The CDR3 length is 16 residues. The CDR3 DNA is TGCGCCAGCAGCTCCAATATCGGGGGGGACACAGATACGCAGTATTTT. The encoded protein is CASSSNIGGDTDTQYF.

The gene calls are TRBV12-3 or TRBV12-4 and TRBJ2-7, with a weak D call TRBD2 (5 bases). The CDR3 consists of 15 residues. Between the trimmed V and J ends, which lost 0 bases and 7 bases, there was a span of 16 bases. The DNA for the CDR3 is TGTGCCAGCAGTTTAGCGTACGGGGATGGAAGGGAGCAGTACTTC. Translating it yields CASSLAYGDGREQYF.

A few counts support this clonotype. DNA for the CDR3: TGTGCTAGTGCCTTTAGAGAGGGTCAGCCCCAGCATTTT. This gives the protein CASAFREGQPQHF. The chain has TRBV12-5 and TRBJ1-5, with D unclear. Germline values: CDR1 LGHNT, CDR2 FRNRAP. The germline V and J ends were trimmed by 7 bases and 6 bases, with 13 bases remaining between them. This CDR3 region has 13 residues.